This TCR beta chain was found in a study of T cells in Graves' hyperthyroidism and ophthalmopathy (dated by TCRdb to between 2017 and 2020). Turning to the overall study: Peripheral blood samples were taken at the time of initial diagnosis, prior to any treatment. To identify TCR V-J signatures that set the groups apart, the researchers used a discovery cohort of 100 or so patients, made up of fewer than 50 with Graves' ophthalmopathy and 55 to 65 with stable Graves' hyperthyroidism. Prospective prediction of ophthalmopathy was tested in an independent validation cohort consisting of some 19 hyperthyroidism patients and around 17 patients who later progressed to ophthalmopathy. The roughly 100 discovery patients were divided at random into training and test sets in a 7:3 ratio. In addition, the study compared T-cell repertoires in thyroid tissue and in blood from about 6 Graves' hyperthyroidism patients. After blood sampling, hyperthyroidism patients were treated with methimazole at a starting dose of 30 mg daily, and ophthalmopathy patients were treated with high-dose intravenous methylprednisolone. The paper reports TCR Vbeta CDR3 sequencing of approximately 130 peripheral blood samples: approximately 41 ophthalmopathy, about 75 hyperthyroidism and around 17 progressor patients.

TCR beta CDR3 regions were amplified from RNA transcripts. The TCR CDR3 was subjected to a first round of RT-PCR using the HTBI primer set and the Qiagen OneStep RT-PCR kit. A second multiplex PCR round built the libraries, followed by size selection and purification. Paired-end sequencing of the libraries was performed with 100 bp reads on an Illumina HiSeq2000. The authors' pipeline ran thus. SOAPnuke was used to process the raw data, with reads discarded if the reads contained adapters or uncalled bases, had a mean Phred below 15, or lacked an exact constant-primer or identifier match. COPE v1.2.5 was used to merge high-quality paired reads, and clonotypes were defined as unique nucleotide sequences. MiTCR v1.1 was used to align clonotypes to the IMGT TRBV, TRBD and TRBJ reference segments. Only V-J combinations with frequency above 0.0001, covering about 99% of repertoires, were analysed. The TCS score was defined as F50 (clonal expansion) divided by E x V (chaos), with BLOSUM62-based TCRdist calculated between CDR3 peptides within each V-J. Welch's t-statistics and random forest reduced approximately 520 V-J features to roughly 13, which were used in a naive Bayes classifier (R e1071). The public reads were reanalyzed by TCRdb: fastp trimming at Q25, MiXCR alignment, in-frame beta chains only. Rows with a matching CDR3 protein are joined into one entry that keeps the most common DNA and genes. These V and J calls derive from TCRdb rather than the authors' analysis. The sample yields hundreds of thousands of distinct CDR3 sequences; approximately 15% were counted once. The leading ten clones occupy around 23% of the sample.

Graves' hyperthyroidism was defined as stable when no progression to ophthalmopathy occurred over 18 months of follow-up. Hyperthyroidism patients were newly diagnosed, with disease duration under 2 months, and aged 18 to 65 years. Exclusion was applied to patients with uncontrolled infections, other autoimmune diseases, pregnancy or lactation. Diagnoses were established on the basis of clinical symptoms, serum thyroxine and TRAb, thyroid ultrasound, and orbital computed tomography. PBMCs were separated from about 10 ml of fresh peripheral blood using Ficoll-Paque density gradient centrifugation. Total RNA was extracted using Trizol reagent, and RNA quality was assessed on an Agilent 2100 Bioanalyzer. The germline V gene supplies CDR1 MDHEN and CDR2 SYDVKM. Germline trimming: 5 bases from V, 6 bases from J; junction bases outside gene matches: 13. The CDR3 has 16 amino acids, counting the end cysteine and phenylalanine. The read is trimmed to its CDR3 DNA, 48 bases read in frame from base 1.

This clonotype was seen many times. This receptor's antigen is unknown. No base-level quality is on record; no much larger clone is a single base apart. Study-wide findings and limitations: Sample size was not statistically predetermined, and investigators were not blinded to group allocation. Blood samples also contained most of the expanded thyroid clonotypes (frequency above 0.001), which suggests that blood repertoires may reflect thyroid immune responses. A model built on a 13 V-J signature distinguished ophthalmopathy from stable hyperthyroidism, reaching roughly 88% sensitivity and around 81% specificity in cross-validation and 80%/75% in testing. In validation, progression to ophthalmopathy was predicted by the model with nearly 71% sensitivity and nearly 75% specificity, a median of approximately 7.1 months before onset.

This receptor was taken from a woman aged 30 to 39 with Graves' hyperthyroidism. The chain was built from TRBV28 and TRBJ2-3; 8 central nucleotides agree with TRBD2. The sequencing sample was made of blood. The bases are TGTGCCAGCAGTACGGGGGGGGAGGGCCTCGAGGATACGCAGTATTTT. Its protein reads: CASSTGGEGLEDTQYF. The CDR3, completed at both ends by the reference TRBV28 and TRBJ2-3 genes, gives the full variable domain DVKVTQSSRYLVKRTGEKVFLECVQDMDHENMFWYRQDPGLGLRLIYFSYDVKMKEKGDIPEGYSVSREKKERFSLILESASTNQTSMYLCASSTGGEGLEDTQYFGPGTRLTVL.